This passage covers 21 T cell receptor beta chains from one sample sequenced in a study of blood T cell repertoires in COVID-19. Profiled with immunoSEQ multiplex PCR; TCRdb holds only in-frame clones, not every one. The sample consists of some 500,000 clones, roughly 91% of them appearing once. Sequencing was done on a sample of peripheral blood. Every receptor here comes from a woman between 45 and 60 years old with COVID-19, enrolled during active disease.

This chain uses TRBV28 with TRBJ2-7; 8 bases fit TRBD1. J was trimmed by 4 bases and V by 4 bases; bases with no gene match: 3. Germline CDR1 and CDR2: MDHEN and SYDVKM. The CDR3 runs 13 residues. CDR3 in amino acids: CASSSGGFYEQYF. CDR3 in DNA: TGTGCCAGCAGTTCAGGGGGCTTTTACGAGCAGTACTTC.

The genes are TRBV29-1 and TRBJ1-1; D uncertain. Looked up from germline, CDR1 is SQVTM and CDR2 is ANQGSEA. Trimming took off 0 bases at V and 1 base at J, with 6 bases between the two ends. The CDR3 covers 13 residues. The CDR3 loop reads CSVEDKQNTEAFF. For the CDR3, the DNA is TGCAGCGTTGAAGATAAACAGAACACTGAAGCTTTCTTT.

The CDR3 sequence: CASSTPDLPGTGSDGYTF. In DNA, the CDR3 is TGTGCCAGTAGTACGCCCGATCTACCCGGGACAGGGTCTGACGGCTACACCTTC. The chain combines TRBV19 with TRBJ1-2; TRBD1 agrees at 9 bases. CDR1 and CDR2 from the germline V gene are LNHDA and SQIVND (reference sequence). J was trimmed by 8 bases and V by 4 bases; bases with no gene match: 20. The CDR3 consists of 18 residues.

V and J are TRBV6-5 and TRBJ1-1; TRBD1 might be the D (6 bases). The ends were cut back, 7 bases at V and 4 bases at J, with 13 bases in the middle. Germline assignment: CDR1 MNHEY and CDR2 SVGAGI. CDR3 length: 13 residues. In DNA, the CDR3 is TGTGCCAGCAATCCCACAGGGCCCACTGAAGCTTTCTTT. It encodes CASNPTGPTEAFF.

In its sample, this clone was seen once. This CDR3 reads CASSAANTGELFF. DNA for the CDR3: TGTGCCAGCAGTGCGGCGAACACCGGGGAGCTGTTTTTT. The chain employs TRBV25-1 and TRBJ2-2; D is uncertain. CDR3 size: 13 residues. The V gene's germline CDR1 is MGHDK and CDR2 SYGVNS. Between the trimmed V and J ends, which lost 4 bases and 0 bases, there was a span of 3 bases. The full variable domain, its missing parts supplied by reference TRBV25-1 and TRBJ2-2, is EADIYQTPRYLVIGTGKKITLECSQTMGHDKMYWYQQDPGMELHLIHYSYGVNSTEKGDLSSESTVSRIRTEHFPLTLESARPSHTSQYLCASSAANTGELFFGEGSRLTVL.

The genes are TRBV7-2 and TRBJ1-2; D possibly corresponds to TRBD1 (6 bases). The CDR3 runs to 13 residues. The V end lost 4 bases, the J end lost 7 bases, and 13 bases lay between the germline ends. Germline lookup yields CDR1 SGHTA and CDR2 FQGNSA. The CDR3 is CASSSEIGGGYTF. The CDR3 bases are TGTGCCAGCAGCTCGGAGATAGGGGGTGGCTACACCTTC. The complete variable domain, with remaining parts taken from reference TRBV7-2 and TRBJ1-2, reads GAGVSQSPSNKVTEKGKDVELRCDPISGHTALYWYRQSLGQGLEFLIYFQGNSAPDKSGLPSDRFSAERTGGSVSTLTIQRTQQEDSAVYLCASSSEIGGGYTFGSGTRLTVV.

The gene calls are TRBV4-1 and TRBJ2-1, with 12 bases aligning to TRBD2. CDR1 is MGHRA, CDR2 YSYEKL, per germline. V lost 4 bases and J lost 8; bases outside the gene matches: 6. The CDR3 contains 15 residues. CDR3 DNA sequence: TGCGCCAGCAGCCCCCCTAGCGGGGGGGCCTATGAGCAGTTCTTC. It yields the protein CASSPPSGGAYEQFF.

This chain connects TRBV27 to TRBJ1-2, with 8 bases aligning to TRBD1. The CDR3 has 13 residues. Germline values: CDR1 MNHEY, CDR2 SMNVEV (reference sequence). The J segment lost 7 bases and the V segment lost 4 bases, leaving 5 bases of the junction unmatched. The CDR3 region is CASSSTGAGGYTF. CDR3 bases: TGTGCCAGCAGTTCGACAGGGGCGGGTGGCTACACCTTC.

V and J are TRBV5-1 and TRBJ2-5; perhaps TRBD1 as D (5 bases). Trimming pared 0 bases from V and 4 bases from J, leaving 7 bases between. The CDR3 is 13 amino acids. Germline CDR1 is SGHRS and CDR2 is YFSETQ. The CDR3 DNA is TGCGCCAGCAGCTTGGTCAGGGTAGAGACCCAGTACTTC. It is translated as CASSLVRVETQYF.

V usage is TRBV5-8 and J usage is TRBJ2-3; no clear D gene. This CDR3 has 15 residues. The germline V gene encodes CDR1 SGHTS and CDR2 YDEGEE. Trimming removed 0 bases at V and 2 bases at J, with 10 bases between. The CDR3 coding sequence is TGTGCCAGCAGCTTGGATCTAACCAACACAGATACGCAGTATTTT. This encodes CASSLDLTNTDTQYF.

The V and J genes are TRBV27 and TRBJ1-1; 10 bases match TRBD1. The CDR3 has 16 amino acids. J gave up 1 base and V 4 bases, and 6 bases lay outside the gene matches. Germline values: CDR1 MNHEY, CDR2 SMNVEV (reference sequence). CDR3 DNA: TGTGCCAGCAGTTCACCGAGACAGGGGGCGAACACTGAAGCTTTCTTT. It translates to CASSSPRQGANTEAFF.

Only a few counts were recorded for this clone. V usage is TRBV6-5 and J usage is TRBJ1-5; D gene ambiguous. In germline, CDR1 is MNHEY, CDR2 SVGAGI. The CDR3 is 13 amino acids. V lost 5 bases and J lost 9, with 14 bases in between. The DNA for the CDR3 is TGTGCCAGCAGTCAGACACCCCTACGGCCCCAGCATTTT. As protein: CASSQTPLRPQHF.

J is TRBJ2-1 and V is TRBV6-5; 8 bases are a match to TRBD2. From germline, CDR1 is MNHEY and CDR2 SVGAGI. CDR3 length equals 15 residues. The V gene end was trimmed by 5 bases and the J gene end by 0 bases; junction bases not matched to a gene: 3. The CDR3 loop is CASSQSGGSYNEQFF. The CDR3 coding sequence is TGTGCCAGCAGTCAAAGCGGGGGCTCCTACAATGAGCAGTTCTTC.

This clone was recorded only once. This chain joins TRBV11-3 and TRBJ1-3; 8 positions match TRBD1. This CDR3 spans 15 amino acids. Germline loops: CDR1 SGHNT, CDR2 YENEEA. Losses at the gene ends were 5 bases for V and 4 bases for J; bases not matched to a gene: 7. This chain's CDR3 is CASSPGQDYGNTIYF. Here the CDR3 DNA reads TGTGCCAGCAGCCCGGGACAGGATTACGGAAACACCATATATTTT.

This clone was counted only a few times. The chain joins TRBV9 to TRBJ2-1; 8 bases map to TRBD2. Germline V CDR1 and CDR2: SGDLS, YYNGEE. This CDR3 contains 13 residues. The junction had 4 bases not matched to a gene; V was cut back by 2 bases and J by 9 bases. CDR3 region: CASSVGLAGEQFF. DNA for the CDR3: TGTGCCAGCAGCGTCGGACTAGCCGGTGAGCAGTTCTTC.

The chain joins TRBV5-6 to TRBJ1-2; TRBD1 agrees at 7 bases. Per germline, CDR1 SGHDT and CDR2 YYEEEE. This CDR3 is 14 amino acids long. The trim removed 6 bases at V and 4 bases at J, leaving 9 bases unmatched. The CDR3 sequence is CASIGTGTVYGYTF. The CDR3 DNA is TGTGCCAGCATCGGAACCGGGACAGTCTATGGCTACACCTTC.

The rearrangement uses TRBV9 and TRBJ2-7; 7 nucleotides agree with TRBD1. The CDR3 totals 14 residues. J was trimmed by 3 bases and V by 4 bases; bases with no gene match: 7. Germline V gene data show CDR1 as SGDLS and CDR2 as YYNGEE. The CDR3, as DNA: TGTGCCAGCAGCACCGGGACAGCCCGCTACGAGCAGTACTTC. Its translation: CASSTGTARYEQYF.

This chain connects TRBV6-4 to TRBJ1-1, with TRBD1 identical over 7 bases. CDR1 and CDR2 from the germline V gene are MRHNA and SNTAGT. CDR3 length equals 15 residues. V was clipped by 3 bases and J by 4 bases; unmatched bases: 8. The CDR3 here is CASSEGTDGSTEAFF. The CDR3 DNA reads TGTGCCAGCAGTGAAGGGACAGACGGGAGCACTGAAGCTTTCTTT.

In this sample, this clone turned up once. V and J are TRBV7-8 and TRBJ1-1; 9 bases map to TRBD1. Trimming took 6 bases from V and 4 from J; bases not matched to a gene: 15. The CDR3 totals 17 residues. CDR1 and CDR2 from the germline V gene are SGHVS and FQNEAQ. Here the CDR3 reads CASRPYSRGQGGTEAFF. In DNA form, the CDR3 reads TGTGCCAGCAGGCCCTATTCCCGGGGACAGGGTGGCACTGAAGCTTTCTTT. The full variable domain, with the rest looked up from reference TRBV7-8 and TRBJ1-1, is GAGVSQSPRYKVAKRGQDVALRCDPISGHVSLFWYQQALGQGPEFLTYFQNEAQLDKSGLPSDRFFAERPEGSVSTLKIQRTQQEDSAVYLCASRPYSRGQGGTEAFFGQGTRLTVV.

To note about this clone: The identical CDR3 is also encoded by other nucleotide sequences in the sample. This sequence joins TRBV5-4 and TRBJ2-7, with 8 bases identical to TRBD1. In germline, CDR1 is SGHNT, CDR2 YYREEE (reference sequence). The J segment lost 7 bases and the V segment lost 4 bases, leaving 7 bases of the junction unmatched. This CDR3 spans 13 amino acids. CDR3 protein: CASSPWTGREQYF. The CDR3 DNA reads TGTGCCAGCAGCCCCTGGACAGGGCGGGAGCAGTACTTC. Together with reference TRBV5-4 and TRBJ2-7, the CDR3 gives the full variable domain: ETGVTQSPTHLIKTRGQQVTLRCSSQSGHNTVSWYQQALGQGPQFIFQYYREEENGRGNFPPRFSGLQFPNYSSELNVNALELDDSALYLCASSPWTGREQYFGPGTRLTVT.

This chain joins TRBV19 and TRBJ2-7; TRBD2 aligns across 9 bases. Germline V gives CDR1 LNHDA, CDR2 SQIVND (reference sequence). The CDR3 loop spans 16 amino acids. V gave up 4 bases and J gave up 0 bases; unmatched junction bases: 7. The CDR3 DNA is TGTGCCAGTAGTACTCCGACTAGCGGTTCCTCCTACGAGCAGTACTTC. It encodes CASSTPTSGSSYEQYF.